This T cell receptor (beta chain) was profiled in a study of tumor and adjacent non-tumor tissue in lung cancer. About the research overall: Histology: about a dozen adenocarcinoma, 2 squamous cell carcinoma, 1 small cell lung cancer.

The CDR3 extends over 13 amino acids. The germline V gene has CDR1 SGHTA and CDR2 FQGTGA. Deletions cut 11 bases from V and 7 bases from J, with 18 bases between. RNA was extracted from bulk tissue without any cell sorting. More than 3 cm separated this lung sample from the edge of the tumor. Chemotherapy-naive patients with new lung cancer underwent thoracic surgery in China, August–November 2014. TCRbeta libraries were built with three rounds of nested PCR, modified from ARM-PCR. TCRdb recomputed calls from the multiplex PCR reads with MiXCR, one row per CDR3 protein. The data show tens of thousands of distinct CDR3 sequences, about 70% seen once.

This clonotype was sampled from an older woman with non-small cell lung cancer. Sequencing input: distant non-tumor lung tissue. This chain joins TRBV7-3 and TRBJ2-1, with D possibly TRBD1 on 6 matching bases. CDR3 sequence reads: CAGNLTGLNEQFF. The CDR3 DNA is TGTGCCGGCAACTTAACAGGGCTAAATGAGCAGTTCTTC.